The rows below give T cell receptor beta chains drawn from one sample of a study of T cells in Graves' hyperthyroidism and ophthalmopathy. TCRdb reanalysed the multiplex PCR reads using MiXCR and keeps one entry per CDR3 protein. The profile shows under 550,000 distinct CDR3 sequences, roughly 13% of them singletons. Material for sequencing was blood. The receptors come from a woman between 18 and 29 years old with Graves' hyperthyroidism. Each CDR3 is given with its conserved first and last residue. The D gene is left open where the match is weak. Expanded clones get a size class; other rows say once, few or many, or leave the size out.

many | TRBJ2-5 | . | TRBV9 | CASSVDPGGGRRETQYF | TGTGCCAGCAGCGTCGACCCTGGCGGCGGGCGTCGGGAGACCCAGTACTTC
many | TRBJ2-7 | TRBD2 | TRBV7-3 | CASSRLAGDYEQYF | TGTGCCAGCAGCCGACTAGCGGGAGACTACGAGCAGTACTTC
many | TRBJ2-5 | TRBD2 | TRBV28 | CASSLLAGGIKETQYF | TGTGCCAGCAGTTTACTAGCGGGAGGTATCAAAGAGACCCAGTACTTC
few | TRBJ1-1 | . | TRBV27 | CASSGQGLSGKMNTEAFF | TGTGCCAGCAGTGGGCAGGGCCTGTCGGGTAAAATGAACACTGAAGCTTTCTTT
. | TRBJ1-5 | . | TRBV19 | CASRGLGNQPQHF | TGTGCCAGTAGGGGCCTCGGCAATCAGCCCCAGCATTTT
many | TRBJ1-1 | . | TRBV10-3 | CAISEPPVAFF | TGTGCCATCAGTGAGCCCCCTGTGGCTTTCTTT
few | TRBJ2-3 | . | TRBV29-1 | CSALEQGRTDTQYF | TGCAGCGCGCTAGAGCAGGGCCGCACAGATACGCAGTATTTT
many | TRBJ1-6 | . | TRBV6-5 | CASSYESGGNSPLHF | TGTGCCAGCAGTTATGAATCTGGGGGGAATTCACCCCTCCACTTT
many | TRBJ1-1 | . | TRBV6-6 | CASSYETGEMDTEAFF | TGTGCCAGCAGTTACGAGACAGGAGAGATGGACACTGAAGCTTTCTTT
many | TRBJ1-1 | . | TRBV11-2 | CASSLGGVGTEAFF | TGTGCCAGCAGCTTAGGCGGGGTTGGCACTGAAGCTTTCTTT
few | TRBJ2-3 | TRBD2 | TRBV27 | CASRKGLAGFTDTQYF | TGTGCCAGCAGGAAAGGACTAGCGGGTTTCACAGATACGCAGTATTTT
many | TRBJ1-2 | TRBD1 | TRBV28 | CATTGQDYGYTF | TGTGCCACCACGGGACAGGACTATGGCTACACCTTC
many | TRBJ2-7 | . | TRBV7-9 | CASSDTRSSYEQYF | TGTGCCAGCAGCGACACTAGGTCGTCCTACGAGCAGTACTTC
few | TRBJ1-5 | TRBD1 | TRBV2 | CASSNQDRVNQPQHF | TGTGCCAGCAGTAACCAAGACAGGGTGAATCAGCCCCAGCATTTT
. | TRBJ2-2 | TRBD2 | TRBV24-1 | CATSDTSGRSTGELFF | TGTGCCACCAGTGATACTAGCGGAAGAAGCACCGGGGAGCTGTTTTTT
. | TRBJ1-5 | TRBD1 | TRBV14 | CASSQGGDRGTYSNQPQHF | TGTGCCAGCAGCCAAGGAGGCGACAGGGGCACTTATAGCAATCAGCCCCAGCATTTT
many | TRBJ1-4 | . | TRBV18 | CASSQGRDEKLFF | TGTGCCAGCTCACAGGGACGCGATGAAAAACTGTTTTTT
few | TRBJ1-4 | . | TRBV6-2/TRBV6-3 | CASTRSGGPNEKLFF | TGTGCCAGCACCCGAAGTGGGGGGCCTAATGAAAAACTGTTTTTT
many | TRBJ2-1 | . | TRBV12-3/TRBV12-4 | CASSLRTFEQFF | TGTGCCAGCAGTTTAAGGACATTTGAGCAGTTCTTC
many | TRBJ2-7 | TRBD1 | TRBV11-1 | CASSAFNDRVAYEQYF | TGTGCCAGCAGCGCATTCAACGACAGGGTCGCGTACGAGCAGTACTTC
many | TRBJ2-2 | . | TRBV7-2 | CASSLSGPGSGELFF | TGTGCCAGCAGCCTATCAGGGCCTGGAAGTGGGGAGCTGTTTTTT
. | TRBJ1-5 | . | TRBV28 | CASQASSQPQHF | TGTGCCAGTCAGGCGTCCAGCCAGCCCCAGCATTTT
many | TRBJ2-5 | . | TRBV7-9 | CASSLSRALRETQYF | TGTGCCAGCAGCTTGTCTAGGGCCCTTCGAGAGACCCAGTACTTC
. | TRBJ2-2 | TRBD1 | TRBV29-1 | CSVRTGLGNTGELFF | TGCAGCGTTAGGACAGGATTGGGGAACACCGGGGAGCTGTTTTTT
. | TRBJ1-2 | TRBD1 | TRBV29-1 | CSVGEQGGAGYTF | TGCAGCGTTGGGGAACAGGGGGGAGCTGGCTACACCTTC